This TCR beta chain originates from a study of OX40 agonist ivuxolimab in advanced cancers. About the full investigation: Ivuxolimab was an agonistic, fully human IgG2 monoclonal antibody directed against OX40 (CD134), a costimulatory receptor. Prior anti-PD-1, anti-PD-L1 or anti-CTLA-4 therapy was permitted, and checkpoint inhibitors had been received by less than 45% of dose-escalation patients. Of the approximately 54 patients in dose escalation, about 20 had hepatocellular carcinoma, around 15 had melanoma, 9 had renal cell carcinoma and 9 had head and neck cancer. Intravenous ivuxolimab was administered to patients every 2 weeks at six dose levels: 0.01, 0.1, 0.3, 1.5, 3 and 10 mg/kg. In the dose-escalation cohort, 82.7% of patients were male, and the mean age was approximately 60 years with a range of roughly 23 to 79. Peripheral TCRbeta sequencing was intended to test whether TCR sequence diversity was altered and clonal T-cell expansion was caused by ivuxolimab. The paper reports the monotherapy dose-escalation portion (N of about 56 patients) of the phase I ivuxolimab trial. Partial responses occurred in three dose-escalation patients: two with cutaneous melanoma and one with hepatocellular carcinoma. Study-wide conclusions, independent of this receptor: Clonal expansion of both CD4+ and CD8+ blood T cells was observed from baseline to week 6 at doses 0.1 to 3.0 mg/kg. Low levels of normalized T-cell clonal expansion were also shown by some nonresponding patients. In the 0.1-3.0 mg/kg groups, partial responders had among the lowest normalized peripheral clonal expansion, particularly in CD8+ T cells. On average, CD8+ T cells showed more expanded clones than CD4+ T cells after ivuxolimab. Antigen specificity was not determined for the clonally expanded peripheral T cells.

A note on this clone: This clone's antigen is unknown. Base qualities are not recorded, but no much larger clone differs from it by a single base.

Trimming costs V 0 bases and J 4 bases, and their ends lie 9 bases apart. Sequences MNHEY (CDR1) and SVGAGI (CDR2) are obtained from the germline V gene. From its cysteine to its phenylalanine, the CDR3 spans 14 amino acids. This entry keeps only the CDR3 DNA: 42 bases, framed from base 1. The trial excluded patients who had a history of autoimmune disease or were on systemic immunosuppression. In every dose cohort, peripheral blood was drawn for TCR sequencing at baseline, cycle 4 day 1, and cycle 7 day 1. Samples came from an open-label, multicenter, first-in-human phase I dose-escalation trial of ivuxolimab. The trial enrolled adults with locally advanced or metastatic head and neck squamous cell, hepatocellular, melanoma or renal cell carcinoma. CD4+ and CD8+ T cells were sorted separately from peripheral blood before TCR sequencing. For sequencing of the TCRbeta CDR3 region, genomic DNA was extracted from the sorted cells. The immunoSEQ Assay was used to sequence the TCRbeta CDR3 regions. Imported from immuneACCESS, the table was reduced by TCRdb to in-frame sequences with V and J called. These copies leave out some clones; in studies compared against another copy, an unresolved V gene accounts for under half, and the cause of the remainder is not known. This sample is represented by more than 25,000 clones; 83% of them were singletons. In total, the top ten clones hold about 12% of the sample.

The clonotype was recovered from an adult with an advanced solid tumor such as melanoma, head and neck, liver or kidney cancer. Recombination joined TRBV6-5 with TRBJ1-1; no confident D gene assignment can be made. The sequencing used CD4+ or CD8+ T cells sorted from blood, collected in a trial of the OX40 agonist ivuxolimab. The sequence in DNA is TGTGCCAGCAGTTACTCGGCGGGAGTCACTGAAGCTTTCTTT. This translates into CASSYSAGVTEAFF.